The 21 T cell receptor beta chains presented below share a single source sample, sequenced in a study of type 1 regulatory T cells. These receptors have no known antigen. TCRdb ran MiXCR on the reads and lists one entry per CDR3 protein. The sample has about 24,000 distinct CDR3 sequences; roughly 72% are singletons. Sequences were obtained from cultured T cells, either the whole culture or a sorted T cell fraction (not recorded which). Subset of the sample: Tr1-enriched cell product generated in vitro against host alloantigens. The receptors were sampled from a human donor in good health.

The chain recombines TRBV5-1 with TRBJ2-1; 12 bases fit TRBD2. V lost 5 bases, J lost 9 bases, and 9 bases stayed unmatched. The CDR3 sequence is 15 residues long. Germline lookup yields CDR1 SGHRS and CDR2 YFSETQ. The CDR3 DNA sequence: TGCGCCAGCAGTTCAGGGACTAGCGGGCCCCTTGAGCAGTTCTTC. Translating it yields CASSSGTSGPLEQFF. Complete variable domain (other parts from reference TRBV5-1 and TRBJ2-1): KAGVTQTPRYLIKTRGQQVTLSCSPISGHRSVSWYQQTPGQGLQFLFEYFSETQRNKGNFPGRFSGRQFSNSRSEMNVSTLELGDSALYLCASSSGTSGPLEQFFGPGTRLTVL.

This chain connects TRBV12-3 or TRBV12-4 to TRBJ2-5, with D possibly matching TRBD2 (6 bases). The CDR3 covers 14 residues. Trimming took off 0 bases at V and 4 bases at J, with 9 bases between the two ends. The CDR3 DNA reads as TGTGCCAGCAGTTTAGCGCTTAGCGGAGAGACCCAGTACTTC. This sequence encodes CASSLALSGETQYF.

CDR3 residues: CASTDRGASKETQYF. CDR3 nucleotide sequence: TGCGCCAGCACGGACAGGGGGGCTTCGAAAGAGACCCAGTACTTC. The chain carries TRBV5-1 and TRBJ2-5, with 10 bases fitting TRBD1. Germline CDR1 and CDR2: SGHRS and YFSETQ. Trimming took 6 bases from V and 3 from J; bases not matched to a gene: 8. This CDR3 is 15 amino acids long.

The CDR3: CASSLSQYNEQFF. The CDR3 nucleotides are TGTGCCAGCAGCTTAAGCCAGTACAATGAGCAGTTCTTC. J is TRBJ2-1 and V is TRBV7-3; D gene ambiguous. The germline V gene encodes CDR1 SGHTA and CDR2 FQGTGA. V shed 1 base and J shed 4 bases, with 5 bases lying between them. The CDR3 has 13 amino acids.

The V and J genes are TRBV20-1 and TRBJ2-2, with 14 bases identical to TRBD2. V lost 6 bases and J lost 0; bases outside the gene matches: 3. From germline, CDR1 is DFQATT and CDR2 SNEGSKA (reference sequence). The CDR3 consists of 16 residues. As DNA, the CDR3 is TGCAGTGCCCGGACTAGCGGGGGGCCGAACACCGGGGAGCTGTTTTTT. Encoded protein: CSARTSGGPNTGELFF.

DNA for the CDR3: TGTGCCAGCTCCAGCTCTAACGGGGGGACGAGGACGGAGACCCAGTACTTC. Its protein product is CASSSSNGGTRTETQYF. The chain couples TRBV6-5 to TRBJ2-5; TRBD2 matches 7 bases. V dropped 8 bases and J dropped 5; count of bases not matched to a gene: 20. The CDR3 has 17 residues. The germline V gene encodes CDR1 MNHEY and CDR2 SVGAGI.

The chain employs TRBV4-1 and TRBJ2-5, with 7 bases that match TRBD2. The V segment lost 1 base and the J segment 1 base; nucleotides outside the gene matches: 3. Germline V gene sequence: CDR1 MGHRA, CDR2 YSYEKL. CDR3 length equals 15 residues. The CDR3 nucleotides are TGCGCCAGCAGCCAAGGAGCGGGGTTCCAAGAGACCCAGTACTTC. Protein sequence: CASSQGAGFQETQYF.

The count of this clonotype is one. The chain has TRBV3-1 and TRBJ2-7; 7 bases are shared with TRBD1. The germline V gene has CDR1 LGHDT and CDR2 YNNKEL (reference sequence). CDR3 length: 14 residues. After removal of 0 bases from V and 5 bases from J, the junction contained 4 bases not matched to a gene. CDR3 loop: CASSQDWDSHEQYF. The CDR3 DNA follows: TGTGCCAGCAGCCAAGATTGGGACAGCCACGAGCAGTACTTC.

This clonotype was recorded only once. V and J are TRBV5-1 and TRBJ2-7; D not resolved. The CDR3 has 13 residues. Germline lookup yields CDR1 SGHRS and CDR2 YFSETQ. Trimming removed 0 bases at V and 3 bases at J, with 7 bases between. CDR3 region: CASSLEGNYEQYF. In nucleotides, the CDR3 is TGCGCCAGCAGCTTGGAGGGCAACTACGAGCAGTACTTC.

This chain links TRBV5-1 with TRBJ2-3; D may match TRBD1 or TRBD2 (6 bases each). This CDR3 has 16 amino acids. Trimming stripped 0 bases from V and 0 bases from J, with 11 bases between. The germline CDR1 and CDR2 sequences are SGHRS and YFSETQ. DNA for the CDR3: TGCGCCAGCAGCTTGGTCGGGGGCCTTAGCACAGATACGCAGTATTTT. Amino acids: CASSLVGGLSTDTQYF.

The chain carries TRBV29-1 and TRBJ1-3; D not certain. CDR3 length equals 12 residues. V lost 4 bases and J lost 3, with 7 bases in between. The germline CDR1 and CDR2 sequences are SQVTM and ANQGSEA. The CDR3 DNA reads TGCAGCGTTGGGACGGATGGAAACACCATATATTTT. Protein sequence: CSVGTDGNTIYF.

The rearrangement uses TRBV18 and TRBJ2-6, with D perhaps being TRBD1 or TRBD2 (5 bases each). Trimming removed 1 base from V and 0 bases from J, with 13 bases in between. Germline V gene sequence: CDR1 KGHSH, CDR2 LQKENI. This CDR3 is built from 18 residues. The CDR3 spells CASSPQGPGSSGANVLTF. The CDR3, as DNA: TGTGCCAGCTCACCACAGGGACCGGGGAGCTCTGGGGCCAACGTCCTGACTTTC. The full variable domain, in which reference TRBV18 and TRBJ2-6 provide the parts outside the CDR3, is NAGVMQNPRHLVRRRGQEARLRCSPMKGHSHVYWYRQLPEEGLKFMVYLQKENIIDESGMPKERFSAEFPKEGPSILRIQQVVRGDSAAYFCASSPQGPGSSGANVLTFGAGSRLTVL.

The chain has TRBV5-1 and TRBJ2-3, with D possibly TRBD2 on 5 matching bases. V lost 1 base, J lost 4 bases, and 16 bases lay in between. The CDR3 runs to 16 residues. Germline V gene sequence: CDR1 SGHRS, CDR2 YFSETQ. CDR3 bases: TGCGCCAGCAGCTTGCAACTAGTTTCGGTTTCAGATACGCAGTATTTT. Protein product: CASSLQLVSVSDTQYF.

CDR3 DNA: TGTGCCAGCAGCCAAGAGTGGGGAGATACGCAGTATTTT. Residues: CASSQEWGDTQYF. V gene TRBV3-1 combines with J gene TRBJ2-3; no firm D call. Germline values: CDR1 LGHDT, CDR2 YNNKEL (reference sequence). The CDR3 covers 13 residues. V was clipped by 0 bases and J by 5 bases, with 6 bases between them.

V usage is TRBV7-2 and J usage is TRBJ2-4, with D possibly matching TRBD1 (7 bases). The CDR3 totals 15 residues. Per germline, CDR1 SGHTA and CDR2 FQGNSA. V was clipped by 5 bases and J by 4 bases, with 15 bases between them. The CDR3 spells CASSVRGTVKNIQYF. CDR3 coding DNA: TGTGCCAGCAGCGTTCGCGGGACAGTAAAAAACATTCAGTACTTC.

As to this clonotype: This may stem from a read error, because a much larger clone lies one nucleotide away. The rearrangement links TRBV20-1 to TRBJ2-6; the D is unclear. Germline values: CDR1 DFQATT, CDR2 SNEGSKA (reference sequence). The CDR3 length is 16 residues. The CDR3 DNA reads TGCAGTGCTCCCCGGCCCTACGGCTCTGGGACCAACGTCCTGACTTTC. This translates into CSAPRPYGSGTNVLTF.

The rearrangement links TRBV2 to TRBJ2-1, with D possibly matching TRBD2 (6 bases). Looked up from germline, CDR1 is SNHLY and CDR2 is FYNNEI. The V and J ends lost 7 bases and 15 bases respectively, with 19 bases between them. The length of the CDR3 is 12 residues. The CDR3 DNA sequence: TGTGCCAGCAAAGGGACTTCATCCGCGGGGTTCTTC. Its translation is CASKGTSSAGFF.

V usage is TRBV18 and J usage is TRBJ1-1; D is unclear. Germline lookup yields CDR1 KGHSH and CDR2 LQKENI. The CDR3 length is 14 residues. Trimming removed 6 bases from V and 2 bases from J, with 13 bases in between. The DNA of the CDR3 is TGTGCCAGCTCTCGACCCACTGTAAACACTGAAGCTTTCTTT. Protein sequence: CASSRPTVNTEAFF.

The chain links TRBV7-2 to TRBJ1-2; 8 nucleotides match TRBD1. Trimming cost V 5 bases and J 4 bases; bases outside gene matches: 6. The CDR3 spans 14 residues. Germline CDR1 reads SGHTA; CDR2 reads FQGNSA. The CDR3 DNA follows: TGTGCCAGCAGCCCTACAGGGGGTCGCTATGGCTACACCTTC. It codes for CASSPTGGRYGYTF. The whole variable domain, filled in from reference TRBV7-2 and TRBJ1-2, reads GAGVSQSPSNKVTEKGKDVELRCDPISGHTALYWYRQSLGQGLEFLIYFQGNSAPDKSGLPSDRFSAERTGGSVSTLTIQRTQQEDSAVYLCASSPTGGRYGYTFGSGTRLTVV.

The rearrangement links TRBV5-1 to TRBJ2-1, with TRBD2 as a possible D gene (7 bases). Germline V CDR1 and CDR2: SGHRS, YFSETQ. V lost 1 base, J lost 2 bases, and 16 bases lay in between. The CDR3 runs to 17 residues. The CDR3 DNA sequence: TGCGCCAGCAGCTTGAATTTGGGGGGGGCGGCCTACAATGAGCAGTTCTTC. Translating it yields CASSLNLGGAAYNEQFF. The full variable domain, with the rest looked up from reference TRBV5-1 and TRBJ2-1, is KAGVTQTPRYLIKTRGQQVTLSCSPISGHRSVSWYQQTPGQGLQFLFEYFSETQRNKGNFPGRFSGRQFSNSRSEMNVSTLELGDSALYLCASSLNLGGAAYNEQFFGPGTRLTVL.

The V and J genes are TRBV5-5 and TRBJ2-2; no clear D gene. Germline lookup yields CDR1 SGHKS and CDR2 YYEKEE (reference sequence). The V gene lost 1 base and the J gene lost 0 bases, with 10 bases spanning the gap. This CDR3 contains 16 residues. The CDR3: CASSLIRRTNTGELFF. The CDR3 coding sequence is TGTGCCAGCAGCTTGATCCGCAGAACGAACACCGGGGAGCTGTTTTTT.